This TCR beta chain was sequenced in a study of T cell changes during pregnancy in multiple sclerosis. This clone was recorded only once. This table comes from immunoSEQ multiplex PCR, and its TCRdb copy is limited to in-frame clones, with some not included. Of about 44,000 clones in the sample, 94% were seen once. Germline V lookup: CDR1 SGHDT, CDR2 YYEEEE. The CDR3 is 13 residues long. Trimming removed 2 bases at V and 6 bases at J, with 9 bases between. This TCR was recovered from a female donor with multiple sclerosis, enrolled in a pregnancy study. The V call is TRBV5-6, the J call TRBJ1-5; D may be TRBD1 (6 bases). Sequenced here: CD4+ T cells from peripheral blood mononuclear cells, sampled in the first trimester of pregnancy. The CDR3 DNA reads as TGTGCCAGCAGCTTCAGGGGTGGTCAGCCCCAGCATTTT. This translates into CASSFRGGQPQHF.